The TCR beta chain described here comes from a study of OX40 agonist ivuxolimab in advanced cancers. Study-wide background: Among those treated, three patients had partial responses, one with hepatocellular carcinoma and two with cutaneous melanoma. Study-level results: On average, CD8+ T cells had more expanded clones than CD4+. Expanded peripheral T cell antigen specificity was not determined.

Germline CDR1 is MNHNS and CDR2 is SASEGT. This CDR3 spans 13 amino acids. The germline V and J ends were trimmed by 2 bases and 4 bases, with 9 bases remaining between them. Assay: immunoSEQ multiplex PCR; the TCRdb copy retains only in-frame clones and omits some. Seen here are tens of thousands of clones, about four fifths observed once, and the top ten hold approximately 5%. This clone was observed a few times. What it binds is not known. This sequence originates from an adult with an advanced solid tumor such as melanoma, head and neck, liver or kidney cancer. The chain combines TRBV6-1 with TRBJ2-7, with unresolved D. The sequencing used CD4+ or CD8+ T cells sorted from blood, collected in a trial of the OX40 agonist ivuxolimab. The CDR3 bases are TGTGCCAGCAGTGAACGAAACATGTACGAGCAGTACTTC. It is translated as CASSERNMYEQYF.